The clone carrying this T cell receptor (beta chain) was counted only a few times. Repertoires were generated with immunoSEQ multiplex PCR, while TCRdb's copy carries only in-frame clones and drops some. The data hold some 9,800 clones, with under 95% observed a single time. The sample belongs to a study of control samples from healthy donors and cancer patients. The sequencing input was PBMCs. The sequence was obtained from a man aged 55 to 70 with colorectal cancer.

CDR3: CASSYLRNTEAFF. CDR3 DNA sequence: TGTGCCAGCAGTTACCTTCGGAACACTGAAGCTTTCTTT. The V and J genes are TRBV6-2 or TRBV6-3 and TRBJ1-1; D not resolved. V was pared by 2 bases and J by 1 base, with 5 bases between. The CDR3 consists of 13 residues. Germline V gene lookup returns CDR1 MNHEY and CDR2 SVGEGT.